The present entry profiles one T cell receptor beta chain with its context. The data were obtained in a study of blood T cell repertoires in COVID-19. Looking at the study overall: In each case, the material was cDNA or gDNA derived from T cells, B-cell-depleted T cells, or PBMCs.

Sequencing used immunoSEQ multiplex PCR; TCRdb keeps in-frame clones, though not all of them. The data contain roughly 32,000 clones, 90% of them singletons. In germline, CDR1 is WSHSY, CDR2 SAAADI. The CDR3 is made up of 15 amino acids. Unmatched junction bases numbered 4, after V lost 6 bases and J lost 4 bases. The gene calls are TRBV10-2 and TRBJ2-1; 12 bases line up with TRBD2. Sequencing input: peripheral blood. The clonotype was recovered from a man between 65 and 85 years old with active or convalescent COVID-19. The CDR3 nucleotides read TGCGCCAGCAGCCCTAGCGGGGGGGATTACAATGAGCAGTTCTTC. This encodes CASSPSGGDYNEQFF.